This T cell receptor beta chain is drawn from a study of T cell responses to AZD1222 COVID-19 vaccine. A word on this clone: Its cognate antigen is unknown.

Some clones are missing from TCRdb's copy, which holds only in-frame ones; the method was immunoSEQ multiplex PCR. The sample records approximately 70,000 clones, around 88% being singletons. The CDR3 runs to 14 residues. Germline CDR1 and CDR2: LNHDA and SQIVND (reference sequence). Trimming took 4 bases from V and 6 from J; bases not matched to a gene: 5. Findings and caveats of the study: The reported proportion of spike-specific TCRs targeting unmutated variant regions was nearly half.

The receptor was isolated from an adult who received the MenACWY meningococcal vaccine as a control. The V gene is TRBV19, the J gene TRBJ1-5; 8 bases agree with TRBD1. The material sequenced was peripheral blood, taken 28 days after the second dose of the MenACWY control vaccine. CDR3 amino acids: CASSTGGHGQPQHF. CDR3 nucleotide sequence: TGTGCCAGTAGTACAGGGGGCCATGGTCAGCCCCAGCATTTT.